A selection of T cell receptor beta chains follows, all from one sample in a study of blood T cell repertoires in COVID-19. Sequencing used immunoSEQ multiplex PCR; TCRdb keeps in-frame clones, though not all of them. Of a few hundred thousand clones listed, around 84% are singletons. The source material was PBMCs or T cells enriched from blood (not recorded which). The receptors stem from a man aged 30 to 45 with acute COVID-19. Both conserved end residues are part of each CDR3. Fields, in order: V gene, J gene, CDR3 protein.

TRBV30	TRBJ2-1	CAWSVMRDQFF
TRBV7-2	TRBJ1-1	CASSPIQGNRGTEAFF
TRBV21-1	TRBJ1-2	CASSKTGDLSTGGYTF
TRBV4-1	TRBJ1-4	CASSQEGGSSYEPTNEKLFF
TRBV7-2	TRBJ1-1	CASLSVVNTEAFF
TRBV6-2/TRBV6-3	TRBJ2-5	CASSYGAGVRETQYF
TRBV5-8	TRBJ2-3	CASSWGVKVTDTQYF
TRBV19	TRBJ1-1	CASRAGSSTEAFF
TRBV11-3	TRBJ1-1	CASSTRQGALTEAFF
TRBV28	TRBJ2-5	CASRYSGGGPQETQYF
TRBV11-2	TRBJ2-2	CASSESGSTGELFF
TRBV18	TRBJ1-6	CASSPGTGGNSPLHF
TRBV6-4	TRBJ1-5	CASRSQGDQPQHF
TRBV6-1	TRBJ2-5	CASSEDRGGETQYF
TRBV6-5	TRBJ1-6	CASRGETGSHSPLHF
TRBV30	TRBJ1-1	CAWSTQGYTEAFF
TRBV19	TRBJ2-1	CASSSNLNEQFF
TRBV19	TRBJ2-1	CASSLGAGGEQFF
TRBV29-1	TRBJ2-1	CSVLSLAGGTYNEQFF
TRBV27	TRBJ1-2	CASSPRIGGYTF
TRBV7-8	TRBJ1-2	CASSLAVGGRSDPRTF
TRBV27	TRBJ1-5	CASSLGGRQPQHF
TRBV6-5	TRBJ2-3	CASSYDWGTDTQYF
TRBV28	TRBJ1-2	CASTAQGGLYGYTF
TRBV7-3	TRBJ2-2	CASSLLGFRELFF
TRBV4-1	TRBJ2-1	CASSQDPSGSRYNEQFF
TRBV24-1	TRBJ2-5	CATSDLGLAGFETQYF
TRBV13	TRBJ2-1	CASSGPGTSYNEQFF
TRBV6-2/TRBV6-3	TRBJ1-4	CASSKPGLGHLFF
TRBV3-1/TRBV3-2	TRBJ1-6	CASSHRDRVSPLHF
TRBV7-8	TRBJ1-1	CASSLGGQGIVRTEAFF
TRBV30	TRBJ1-1	CAWYKTGTKGFF
TRBV27	TRBJ2-1	CASSTIPQGNNEQFF